Here is one T cell receptor beta chain with its context. A single record per CDR3 protein comes from TCRdb applying MiXCR to the 5' RACE reads. Here the sample spans 550,000 to 700,000 distinct CDR3 sequences, about a sixth being singletons. The V end was cut by 3 bases, the J end by 8 bases, with 10 bases between. The CDR3 contains 13 residues. This entry comes from a study of T-cell memory formation after mild COVID-19. This clonotype was obtained from an adult woman who had mild COVID-19 (a few samples of this study predate the infection). Cell type and time point are not known. The sample consisted of PBMCs or a T cell subset sorted from them (not recorded which). The V gene is TRBV12-3 or TRBV12-4, the J gene TRBJ1-4, with D maybe TRBD1 (6 bases). The CDR3 DNA follows: TGTGCCAGCAGTTTCGGAGGGGGGGAAAAACTGTTTTTT. This codes for CASSFGGGEKLFF.